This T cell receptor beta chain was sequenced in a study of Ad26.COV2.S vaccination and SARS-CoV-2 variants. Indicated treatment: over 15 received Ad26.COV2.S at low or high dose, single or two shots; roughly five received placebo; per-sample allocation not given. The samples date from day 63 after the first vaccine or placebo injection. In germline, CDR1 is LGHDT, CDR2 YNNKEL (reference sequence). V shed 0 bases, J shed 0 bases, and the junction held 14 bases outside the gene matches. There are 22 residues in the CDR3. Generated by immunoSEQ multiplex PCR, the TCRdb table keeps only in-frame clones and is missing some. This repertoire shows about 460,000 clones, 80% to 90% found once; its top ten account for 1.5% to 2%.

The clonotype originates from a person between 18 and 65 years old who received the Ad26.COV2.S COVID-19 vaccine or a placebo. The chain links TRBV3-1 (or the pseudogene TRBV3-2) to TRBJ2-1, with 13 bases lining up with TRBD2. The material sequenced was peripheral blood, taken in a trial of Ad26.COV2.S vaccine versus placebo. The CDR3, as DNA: TGTGCCAGCAGCCAAGATTGGACTAGCGGGAGTTGGCGGGGAAGCTCCTACAATGAGCAGTTCTTC. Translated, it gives CASSQDWTSGSWRGSSYNEQFF.